This entry lists 20 T cell receptor beta chains sequenced from one sample in a study of blood T cell repertoires in COVID-19. Repertoires were generated with immunoSEQ multiplex PCR, while TCRdb's copy carries only in-frame clones and drops some. The sample lists approximately 300,000 clones, 85% seen once, with about 4% in the top ten. Material for sequencing was peripheral blood. The source of these receptors is a woman in her fifties or sixties with active or convalescent COVID-19.

The J gene is TRBJ1-6, the V gene TRBV18; TRBD1 aligns across 10 bases. The CDR3 covers 14 residues. Germline values: CDR1 KGHSH, CDR2 LQKENI. V shed 2 bases and J 8 bases; nucleotides not matched to a gene: 0. The CDR3 DNA is TGTGCCAGCTCACCAGGGACAGGGGATTCACCCCTCCACTTT. It encodes CASSPGTGDSPLHF.

This clone was recorded a few times. The chain carries TRBV23-1 and TRBJ2-5; weak D call: TRBD2 (5 bases). TRBV23-1 is reported as an ORF; its role is uncertain. CDR3 length: 13 amino acids. V was cut by 9 bases and J by 5 bases, with 16 bases left in between. CDR3 loop: CARGCAGGETQYF. The CDR3, as DNA: TGCGCCAGGGGTTGTGCGGGCGGCGAGACCCAGTACTTC.

The CDR3, as DNA: TGTGCCAGCAGTTTATTAGGGACAGGAAATGGCTACACCTTC. Translation gives CASSLLGTGNGYTF. V and J are TRBV27 and TRBJ1-2, with 8 nucleotides matching TRBD1. Germline loops: CDR1 MNHEY, CDR2 SMNVEV (reference sequence). The CDR3 loop spans 14 amino acids. The V and J ends lost 1 base and 6 bases, in that order; junction bases with no gene match: 4.

The CDR3 DNA reads as TGTGCCAGCGAGTACGAGGATACGCAGTATTTT. It translates to CASEYEDTQYF. The rearrangement joins TRBV2 to TRBJ2-3, with no clear D. The CDR3 extends over 11 amino acids. Germline V lookup: CDR1 SNHLY, CDR2 FYNNEI. V was pared by 8 bases and J by 6 bases, with 9 bases between.

The gene calls are TRBV23-1 and TRBJ1-5; a weak D match, TRBD1 (5 bases). TRBV23-1 is noted as an ORF with a role that remains uncertain. This CDR3 has 14 amino acids. V was pared by 4 bases and J by 6 bases, with 13 bases between. CDR3: CASSPREGGQPQHF. The CDR3 coding sequence is TGCGCCAGCAGTCCCAGGGAGGGCGGTCAGCCCCAGCATTTT.

The chain links TRBV6-5 to TRBJ1-6; possible D gene TRBD1, 5 bases. Trimming took 7 bases from V and 13 from J, leaving 14 bases between them. Per the germline V gene, CDR1 is MNHEY and CDR2 is SVGAGI. The CDR3 runs 12 residues. The CDR3 loop is CASTLGSGPLHF. DNA for the CDR3: TGTGCCAGCACGTTGGGGTCAGGGCCCCTCCACTTT.

CDR3: CASSSSPHLAKNIQYF. The CDR3 nucleotides are TGTGCCAGCAGCTCGAGCCCCCATTTGGCCAAAAACATTCAGTACTTC. This rearrangement joins TRBV9 to TRBJ2-4; D remains unclear. The CDR3 totals 16 residues. Trimming took off 4 bases at V and 1 base at J, with 15 bases between the two ends. The germline V gene has CDR1 SGDLS and CDR2 YYNGEE.

This chain uses TRBV29-1 with TRBJ1-4; 9 bases match TRBD1. V gave up 1 base and J gave up 8 bases; unmatched junction bases: 5. This CDR3 comprises 14 residues. From germline, CDR1 is SQVTM and CDR2 ANQGSEA. CDR3 in DNA: TGCAGCGTTGAAGGGACAGGGGACGGCGAAAAACTGTTTTTT. This gives the protein CSVEGTGDGEKLFF.

This chain links TRBV6-4 with TRBJ1-2, with a weak D call TRBD1 (6 bases). V was cut by 5 bases and J by 4 bases, with 14 bases left in between. The germline gives CDR1 MRHNA, CDR2 SNTAGT. The CDR3 extends over 14 amino acids. CDR3 protein: CASSPGGDGYGYTF. As DNA, the CDR3 is TGTGCCAGCAGTCCGGGGGGCGATGGCTATGGCTACACCTTC.

This chain uses TRBV3-1 (or the pseudogene TRBV3-2) with TRBJ1-2; TRBD1 agrees at 7 bases. The V gene end was trimmed by 11 bases and the J gene end by 4 bases; junction bases not matched to a gene: 13. The germline V gene has CDR1 LGHDT and CDR2 YNNKEL (reference sequence). The CDR3 runs to 14 residues. Here the CDR3 DNA reads TGTGCCTCTGTAGGGACAGCGACAATCTATGGCTACACCTTC. Translation gives CASVGTATIYGYTF.

This chain's CDR3 is CATSGSSGRSETQYF. As DNA, the CDR3 is TGTGCCACCAGTGGTTCTAGCGGGAGGTCAGAGACCCAGTACTTC. The chain combines TRBV24-1 with TRBJ2-5; 11 bases fit TRBD2. V trimming: 5 bases; J trimming: 4 bases; junction bases outside the gene matches: 5. The germline CDR1 and CDR2 sequences are KGHDR and SFDVKD. The CDR3 covers 15 residues.

V is TRBV6-1 and J is TRBJ2-3, with 7 bases identical to TRBD2. The CDR3 spans 17 residues. V gave up 3 bases and J gave up 0 bases; unmatched junction bases: 9. Germline V CDR1 and CDR2: MNHNS, SASEGT. The CDR3 loop is CASSDRSSGPSTDTQYF. In DNA form, the CDR3 reads TGTGCCAGCAGTGACCGGAGTAGCGGGCCTAGCACAGATACGCAGTATTTT.

V is TRBV5-1 and J is TRBJ2-2; weak D call: TRBD2 (5 bases). Deletions cut 2 bases from V and 0 bases from J, with 11 bases between. Germline V gene data show CDR1 as SGHRS and CDR2 as YFSETQ. CDR3 length equals 16 residues. The CDR3 DNA reads as TGCGCCAGCAGCTTTAGGACTTTAGCGAACACCGGGGAGCTGTTTTTT. It specifies CASSFRTLANTGELFF.

This chain connects TRBV15 to TRBJ1-5; TRBD1 matches 8 bases. This CDR3 has 14 amino acids. Germline V gene sequence: CDR1 LNHNV, CDR2 YYDKDF (reference sequence). Trimming removed 5 bases from V and 9 bases from J; junction bases left unmatched: 9. The CDR3 nucleotides read TGTGCCACCAGCCGACAGGGGCCCCGAACGCCCCAGCATTTT. Translation: CATSRQGPRTPQHF.

The chain couples TRBV27 to TRBJ2-1; the match to TRBD2 covers 7 bases. V shed 7 bases, J shed 9 bases, and the junction held 9 bases outside the gene matches. The germline V gene has CDR1 MNHEY and CDR2 SMNVEV (reference sequence). The CDR3 runs to 13 residues. This CDR3 is CASTLGGSGEQFF. The CDR3 DNA reads TGTGCCAGCACCCTGGGGGGGAGCGGTGAGCAGTTCTTC.

The CDR3 loop reads CASSGGLGNEKLFF. In nucleotides, the CDR3 is TGTGCCAGCAGTGGGGGGCTTGGGAATGAAAAACTGTTTTTT. The chain has TRBV2 and TRBJ1-4, with TRBD1 as a possible D gene (6 bases). This CDR3 has 14 residues. V was shortened by 4 bases and J by 5 bases, with 11 bases between the two germline ends. CDR1 is SNHLY, CDR2 FYNNEI, per germline.

The CDR3 DNA is TGTGCCAGCAGCCTCGGGGGGGTGGCGGGTGAAAAACTGTTTTTT. It encodes CASSLGGVAGEKLFF. The gene calls are TRBV7-6 and TRBJ1-4; a weak D match, TRBD1 (5 bases). This CDR3 has 15 residues. Germline CDR1 is SGHVS and CDR2 is FNYEAQ. V dropped 5 bases and J dropped 7 bases, with 17 bases sitting between them.

The chain employs TRBV2 and TRBJ1-5; 8 bases fit TRBD1. J gave up 5 bases and V 4 bases, and 7 bases lay outside the gene matches. CDR3 length: 15 amino acids. Germline CDR1 reads SNHLY; CDR2 reads FYNNEI. CDR3 region: CASSAAGGEYQPQHF. For the CDR3, the DNA is TGTGCCAGCAGTGCGGCAGGGGGCGAATATCAGCCCCAGCATTTT.

This clone was picked up one time. The V call is TRBV30, the J call TRBJ1-2; TRBD1 might be the D (6 bases). The CDR3 length is 15 residues. Germline CDR1 is GTSNPN and CDR2 is SVGIG (reference sequence). Trimming took off 3 bases at V and 4 bases at J, with 18 bases between the two ends. The CDR3 DNA is TGTGCCTGGAGCCAGCCAGGACAGTTTACCTATGGCTACACCTTC. It yields the protein CAWSQPGQFTYGYTF.

The V gene is TRBV11-2, the J gene TRBJ2-1, with TRBD2 matching over 8 bases. The ends lost 5 bases at V and 6 bases at J; junction bases unmatched: 3. The CDR3 sequence is 13 residues long. Per the germline V gene, CDR1 is SGHAT and CDR2 is FQNNGV. The CDR3 DNA follows: TGTGCCAGCAGCCCGGGGACTAGCAATGAGCAGTTCTTC. Protein sequence: CASSPGTSNEQFF. The entire variable domain, with the rest obtained from reference TRBV11-2 and TRBJ2-1, is as follows: EAGVAQSPRYKIIEKRQSVAFWCNPISGHATLYWYQQILGQGPKLLIQFQNNGVVDDSQLPKDRFSAERLKGVDSTLKIQPAKLEDSAVYLCASSPGTSNEQFFGPGTRLTVL.